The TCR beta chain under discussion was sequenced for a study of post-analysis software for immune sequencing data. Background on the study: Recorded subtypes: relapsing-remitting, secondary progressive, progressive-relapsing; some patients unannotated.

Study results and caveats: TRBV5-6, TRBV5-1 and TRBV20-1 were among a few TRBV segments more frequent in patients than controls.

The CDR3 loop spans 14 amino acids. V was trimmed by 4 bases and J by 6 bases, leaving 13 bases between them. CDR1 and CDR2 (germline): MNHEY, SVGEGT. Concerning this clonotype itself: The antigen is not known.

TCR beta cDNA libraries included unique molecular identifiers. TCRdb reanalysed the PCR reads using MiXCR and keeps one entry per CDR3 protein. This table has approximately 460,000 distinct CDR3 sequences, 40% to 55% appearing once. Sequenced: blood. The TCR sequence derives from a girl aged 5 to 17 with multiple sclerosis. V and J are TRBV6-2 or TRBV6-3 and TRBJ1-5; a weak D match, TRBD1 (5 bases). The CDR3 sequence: CASSLGLLSQPQHF. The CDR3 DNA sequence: TGTGCCAGCAGTTTGGGACTGCTGAGTCAGCCCCAGCATTTT.